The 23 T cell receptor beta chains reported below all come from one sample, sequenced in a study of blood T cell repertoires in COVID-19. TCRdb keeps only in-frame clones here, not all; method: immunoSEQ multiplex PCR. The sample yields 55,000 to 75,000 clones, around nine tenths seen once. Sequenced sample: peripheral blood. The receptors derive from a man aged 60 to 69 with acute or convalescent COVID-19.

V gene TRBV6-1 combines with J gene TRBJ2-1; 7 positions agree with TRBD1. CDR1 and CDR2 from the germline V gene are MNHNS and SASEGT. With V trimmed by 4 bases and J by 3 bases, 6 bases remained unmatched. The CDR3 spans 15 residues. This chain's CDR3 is CASSAHRGFYNEQFF. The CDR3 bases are TGTGCCAGCAGTGCCCACAGGGGCTTCTACAATGAGCAGTTCTTC.

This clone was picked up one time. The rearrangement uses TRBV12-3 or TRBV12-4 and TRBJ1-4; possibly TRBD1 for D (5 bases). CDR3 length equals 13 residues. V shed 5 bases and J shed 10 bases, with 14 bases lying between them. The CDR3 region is CASSRGGGGKLFF. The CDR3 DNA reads TGTGCCAGCAGTCGCGGGGGAGGCGGAAAACTGTTTTTT.

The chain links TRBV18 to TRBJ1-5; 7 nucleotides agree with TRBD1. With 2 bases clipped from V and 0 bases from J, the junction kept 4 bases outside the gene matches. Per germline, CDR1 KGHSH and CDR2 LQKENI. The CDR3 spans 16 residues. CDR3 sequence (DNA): TGTGCCAGCTCACCAGCCGGGACAGCTAGCAATCAGCCCCAGCATTTT. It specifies CASSPAGTASNQPQHF.

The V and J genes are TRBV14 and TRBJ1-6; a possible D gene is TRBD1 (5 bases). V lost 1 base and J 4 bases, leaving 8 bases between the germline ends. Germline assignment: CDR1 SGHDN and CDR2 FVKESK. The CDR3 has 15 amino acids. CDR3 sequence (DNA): TGTGCCAGCAGCCAAGTTCAGGGTTATAATTCACCCCTCCACTTT. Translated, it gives CASSQVQGYNSPLHF.

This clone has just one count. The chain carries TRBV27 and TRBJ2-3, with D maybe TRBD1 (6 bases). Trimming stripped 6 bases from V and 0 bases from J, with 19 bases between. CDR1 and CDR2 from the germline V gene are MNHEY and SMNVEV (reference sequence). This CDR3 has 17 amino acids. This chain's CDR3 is CASSRLRGISSTDTQYF. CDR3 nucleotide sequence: TGTGCCAGCAGCCGTCTTAGGGGGATCTCTAGCACAGATACGCAGTATTTT.

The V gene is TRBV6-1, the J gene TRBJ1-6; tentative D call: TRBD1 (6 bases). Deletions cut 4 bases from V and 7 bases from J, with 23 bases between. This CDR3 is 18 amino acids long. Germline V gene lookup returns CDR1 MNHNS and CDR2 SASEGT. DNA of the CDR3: TGTGCCAGCAGTGTACAGGGCGATCGTTCGAACAAGAATTCACCCCTCCACTTT. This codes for CASSVQGDRSNKNSPLHF.

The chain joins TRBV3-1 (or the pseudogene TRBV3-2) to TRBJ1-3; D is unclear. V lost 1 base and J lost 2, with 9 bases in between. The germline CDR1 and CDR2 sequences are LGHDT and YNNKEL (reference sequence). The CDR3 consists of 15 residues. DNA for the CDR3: TGTGCCAGCAGCCAAGGTCCCGCGGCTGGAAACACCATATATTTT. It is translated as CASSQGPAAGNTIYF.

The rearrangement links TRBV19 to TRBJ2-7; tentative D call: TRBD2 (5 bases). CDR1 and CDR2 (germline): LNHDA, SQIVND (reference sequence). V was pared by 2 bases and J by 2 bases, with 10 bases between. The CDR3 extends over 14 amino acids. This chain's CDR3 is CASSITGSPYEQYF. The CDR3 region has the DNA TGTGCCAGTAGTATAACGGGGTCCCCCTACGAGCAGTACTTC.

This chain's CDR3 is CAISESRVVETQYF. CDR3 in DNA: TGTGCCATCAGTGAGTCGAGAGTTGTGGAGACCCAGTACTTC. The V and J genes are TRBV10-3 and TRBJ2-5; the D is unclear. This CDR3 is 14 amino acids long. V was shortened by 0 bases and J by 5 bases, with 10 bases between the two germline ends. The germline V gene has CDR1 ENHRY and CDR2 SYGVKD.

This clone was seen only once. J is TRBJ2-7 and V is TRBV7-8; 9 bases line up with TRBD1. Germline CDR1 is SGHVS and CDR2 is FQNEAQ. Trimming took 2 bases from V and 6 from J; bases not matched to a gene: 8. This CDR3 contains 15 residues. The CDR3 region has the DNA TGTGCCAGCAGCTTATCAGGGACAGGGATAGCCGAGCAGTACTTC. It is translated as CASSLSGTGIAEQYF. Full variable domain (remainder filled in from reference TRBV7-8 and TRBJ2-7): GAGVSQSPRYKVAKRGQDVALRCDPISGHVSLFWYQQALGQGPEFLTYFQNEAQLDKSGLPSDRFFAERPEGSVSTLKIQRTQQEDSAVYLCASSLSGTGIAEQYFGPGTRLTVT.

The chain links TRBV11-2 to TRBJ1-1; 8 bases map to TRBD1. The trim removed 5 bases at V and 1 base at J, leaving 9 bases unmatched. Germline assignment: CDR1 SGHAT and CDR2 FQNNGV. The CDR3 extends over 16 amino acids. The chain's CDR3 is CASSTFSGGGNTEAFF. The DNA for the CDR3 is TGTGCCAGCAGCACCTTCTCAGGGGGCGGGAACACTGAAGCTTTCTTT.

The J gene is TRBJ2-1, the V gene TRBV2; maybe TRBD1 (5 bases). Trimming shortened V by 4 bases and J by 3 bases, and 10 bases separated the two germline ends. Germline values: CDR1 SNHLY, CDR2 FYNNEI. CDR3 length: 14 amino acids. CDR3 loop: CASSVERGYNEQFF. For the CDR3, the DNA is TGTGCCAGCAGTGTTGAAAGGGGCTACAATGAGCAGTTCTTC.

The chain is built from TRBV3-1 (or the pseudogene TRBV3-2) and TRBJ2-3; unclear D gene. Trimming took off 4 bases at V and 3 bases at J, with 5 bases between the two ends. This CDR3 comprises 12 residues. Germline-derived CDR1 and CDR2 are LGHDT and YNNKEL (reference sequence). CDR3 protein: CASSPATDTQYF. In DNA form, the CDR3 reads TGTGCCAGCAGCCCCGCGACAGATACGCAGTATTTT.

This chain's CDR3 is CASSRDRAYNSPLHF. CDR3 DNA sequence: TGTGCCAGCAGCAGGGACAGGGCCTATAATTCACCCCTCCACTTT. The rearrangement links TRBV5-4 to TRBJ1-6, with 9 bases that match TRBD1. Losses at the gene ends were 4 bases for V and 2 bases for J; bases not matched to a gene: 1. The CDR3 is 15 residues long. CDR1 and CDR2 from the germline V gene are SGHNT and YYREEE (reference sequence).

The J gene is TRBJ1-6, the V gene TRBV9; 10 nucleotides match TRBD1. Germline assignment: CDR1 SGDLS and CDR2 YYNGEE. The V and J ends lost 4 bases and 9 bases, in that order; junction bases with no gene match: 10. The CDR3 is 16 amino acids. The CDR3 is CASSLSWGQGISPLHF. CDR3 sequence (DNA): TGTGCCAGCAGCCTGTCGTGGGGACAGGGGATTTCACCCCTCCACTTT. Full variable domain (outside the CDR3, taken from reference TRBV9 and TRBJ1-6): DSGVTQTPKHLITATGQRVTLRCSPRSGDLSVYWYQQSLDQGLQFLIQYYNGEERAKGNILERFSAQQFPDLHSELNLSSLELGDSALYFCASSLSWGQGISPLHFGNGTRLTVT.

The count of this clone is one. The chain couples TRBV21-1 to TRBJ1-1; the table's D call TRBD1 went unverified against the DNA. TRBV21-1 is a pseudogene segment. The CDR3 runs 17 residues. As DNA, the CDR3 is TGTGCCAGCAGCACGAGACAAAAACTTAGGCTGAACACTGAAGCTTTCTTT. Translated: CASSTRQKLRLNTEAFF.

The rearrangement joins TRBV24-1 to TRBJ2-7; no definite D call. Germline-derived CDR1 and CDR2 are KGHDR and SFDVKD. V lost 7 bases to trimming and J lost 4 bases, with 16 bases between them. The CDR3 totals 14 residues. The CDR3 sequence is CATSDPGRSYEQYF. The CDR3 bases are TGTGCCACCAGCGATCCAGGCAGATCATACGAGCAGTACTTC.

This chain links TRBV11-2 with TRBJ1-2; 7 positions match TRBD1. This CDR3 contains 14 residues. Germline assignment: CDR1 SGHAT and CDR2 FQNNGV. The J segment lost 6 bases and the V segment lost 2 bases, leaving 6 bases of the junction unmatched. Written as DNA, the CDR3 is TGTGCCAGCAGCTTATCCTCGGGACAGAATGGCTACACCTTC. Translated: CASSLSSGQNGYTF.

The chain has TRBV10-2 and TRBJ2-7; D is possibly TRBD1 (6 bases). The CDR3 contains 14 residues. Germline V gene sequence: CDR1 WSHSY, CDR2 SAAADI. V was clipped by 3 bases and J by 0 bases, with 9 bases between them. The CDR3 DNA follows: TGCGCCAGCAGTGACGTAGGGGGCTCCTACGAGCAGTACTTC. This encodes CASSDVGGSYEQYF.

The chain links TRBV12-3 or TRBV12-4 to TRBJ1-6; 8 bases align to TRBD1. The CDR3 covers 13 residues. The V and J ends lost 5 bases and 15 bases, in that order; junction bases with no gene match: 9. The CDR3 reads CASSALDRAYLHF. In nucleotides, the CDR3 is TGTGCCAGCAGTGCATTGGACAGGGCGTACCTCCACTTT.

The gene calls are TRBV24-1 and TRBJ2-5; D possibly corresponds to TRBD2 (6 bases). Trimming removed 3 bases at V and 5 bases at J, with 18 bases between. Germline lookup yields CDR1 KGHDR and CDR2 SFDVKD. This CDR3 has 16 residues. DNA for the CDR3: TGTGCCACCAGTGATCGGGTGGCCGGGAGTTTGGAGACCCAGTACTTC. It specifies CATSDRVAGSLETQYF.

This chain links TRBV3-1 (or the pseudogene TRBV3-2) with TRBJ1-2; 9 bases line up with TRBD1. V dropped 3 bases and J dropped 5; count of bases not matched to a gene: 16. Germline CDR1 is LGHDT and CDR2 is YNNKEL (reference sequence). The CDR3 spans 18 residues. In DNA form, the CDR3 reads TGTGCCAGCAGCCATATTCTCCTTAGGGACAGGGTAGGGTATGGCTACACCTTC. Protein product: CASSHILLRDRVGYGYTF.

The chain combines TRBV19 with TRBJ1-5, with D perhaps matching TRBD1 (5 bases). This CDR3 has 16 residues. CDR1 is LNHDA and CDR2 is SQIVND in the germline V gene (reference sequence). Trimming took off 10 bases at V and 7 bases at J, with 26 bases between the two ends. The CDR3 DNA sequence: TGTGCCACGGGGGTGGGAGGGGAAGCGGTGTGGCAGCCCCAGCATTTT. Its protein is CATGVGGEAVWQPQHF.